This entry features one TCR beta chain sequence. Its specificity is unknown. Runs used v3.0 of the immunoSEQ assay and were done at survey level. Produced via immunoSEQ multiplex PCR; TCRdb's table is partial and in-frame only. The sample records roughly 40,000 clones, 65% to 90% being singletons. This sample is part of a study of long-term antiretroviral therapy in people with HIV. Study-level findings and limits: Those clones which expanded before ART made up the dominant part of the repertoire at all time points.

The CDR3 has 17 residues. V lost 3 bases to trimming and J lost 0 bases; unmatched junction nucleotides: 6. In germline, CDR1 is KGHSH, CDR2 LQKENI. Treatment for all HIV-infected participants took place in the United States. The specimen comprised unsorted PBMCs, sampled just before starting antiretroviral therapy. This TCR was recovered from a young woman with HIV. The chain employs TRBV18 and TRBJ2-3; 10 nucleotides line up with TRBD2. The CDR3 sequence is CASSPLLAGVSTDTQYF. CDR3 coding DNA: TGTGCCAGCTCACCGCTCCTAGCGGGAGTTAGCACAGATACGCAGTATTTT.